The 32 T cell receptor beta chains below were found in one sample sequenced in a study of shared clonotypes between healthy human individuals. The assay was immunoSEQ multiplex PCR, and TCRdb's table has in-frame clones only and misses some. The repertoire consists of about 2.4 million clones, with approximately 94% occurring once and the leading ten covering around 0.4%. The specimen sequenced was naive CD4+ T cells from PBMCs. Regarding subset: CD45RA+ positively selected. The receptors stem from a man between 18 and 29 years old in good health. Some clones in this sample may be carry-over from other donors' samples.

CDR3 in amino acids: CASRQNYGYTF. The CDR3 region has the DNA TGTGCCAGCCGACAGAACTATGGCTACACCTTC. The rearrangement joins TRBV6-6 to TRBJ1-2, with a tentative D call TRBD1 (5 bases). From germline, CDR1 is MNHNY and CDR2 SVGAGI (reference sequence). The CDR3 covers 11 residues. V lost 8 bases to trimming and J lost 2 bases, with 6 bases between them.

The chain joins TRBV15 to TRBJ2-2; no firm D call. This CDR3 comprises 13 residues. Germline CDR1 LNHNV, CDR2 YYDKDF (reference sequence). V lost 8 bases and J lost 7, with 14 bases in between. The CDR3 DNA reads as TGTGCCACCGGTCAAGGGCGTGGCGGGGAGCTGTTTTTT. As protein: CATGQGRGGELFF.

The chain combines TRBV5-1 with TRBJ2-2, with 9 bases matching TRBD1. This CDR3 is 17 amino acids long. With V trimmed by 4 bases and J by 7 bases, 14 bases remained unmatched. Germline assignment: CDR1 SGHRS and CDR2 YFSETQ. CDR3 nucleotide sequence: TGCGCCAGCAGCCCGGTGGGACAGGGAGAAATAGGCGGGGAGCTGTTTTTT. Translated: CASSPVGQGEIGGELFF.

V usage is TRBV10-3 and J usage is TRBJ2-7, with 7 bases that match TRBD1. Germline CDR1 is ENHRY and CDR2 is SYGVKD. CDR3 length equals 15 residues. J was trimmed by 0 bases and V by 6 bases; bases with no gene match: 8. The CDR3: CAIRHTGTASYEQYF. The CDR3 DNA sequence: TGTGCCATCAGACACACCGGGACAGCCTCCTACGAGCAGTACTTC.

Comments on this clone: Other nucleotide sequences from this sample produce the same CDR3. The rearrangement links TRBV30 to TRBJ2-2; 12 bases fit TRBD2. Losses at the gene ends were 1 base for V and 5 bases for J; bases not matched to a gene: 5. Germline V gives CDR1 GTSNPN, CDR2 SVGIG (reference sequence). The CDR3 is 16 amino acids. The CDR3 region has the DNA TGTGCCTGGAGTGGCGGACTAGCGGGACTTACCGGGGAGCTGTTTTTT. This translates into CAWSGGLAGLTGELFF.

This clone was seen only once. V and J are TRBV6-6 and TRBJ1-5; the match to TRBD1 covers 7 bases. V shed 6 bases, J shed 7 bases, and the junction held 9 bases outside the gene matches. Looked up from germline, CDR1 is MNHNY and CDR2 is SVGAGI (reference sequence). This CDR3 comprises 14 residues. The CDR3 is CASSTTQGEQPQHF. In DNA form, the CDR3 reads TGTGCCAGCAGCACCACCCAGGGGGAACAGCCCCAGCATTTT.

This rearrangement joins TRBV2 to TRBJ2-2; no definite D call. The V and J ends lost 7 bases and 2 bases respectively, with 14 bases between them. The CDR3 consists of 15 residues. The germline gives CDR1 SNHLY, CDR2 FYNNEI. The CDR3 loop reads CASNQRTSNTGELFF. DNA for the CDR3: TGTGCCAGCAACCAACGGACCTCCAACACCGGGGAGCTGTTTTTT.

This clone was counted a single time. The V call is TRBV19, the J call TRBJ1-2; a possible D gene is TRBD1 (6 bases). Germline V gene sequence: CDR1 LNHDA, CDR2 SQIVND (reference sequence). The CDR3 extends over 14 amino acids. V dropped 7 bases and J dropped 7 bases, with 19 bases sitting between them. This chain's CDR3 is CASNDRGQTAGYTF. CDR3 nucleotides: TGTGCCAGTAACGACCGGGGGCAGACTGCTGGCTACACCTTC.

The chain employs TRBV2 and TRBJ2-1; 9 positions match TRBD2. The CDR3 is 14 residues long. Germline CDR1 SNHLY, CDR2 FYNNEI. After removal of 4 bases from V and 6 bases from J, the junction contained 4 bases not matched to a gene. CDR3 loop: CASSGVAGVNEQFF. The CDR3 DNA is TGTGCCAGCAGTGGAGTAGCGGGAGTCAATGAGCAGTTCTTC. Supplemented by reference TRBV2 and TRBJ2-1, the full variable domain reads EPEVTQTPSHQVTQMGQEVILRCVPISNHLYFYWYRQILGQKVEFLVSFYNNEISEKSEIFDDQFSVERPDGSNFTLKIRSTKLEDSAMYFCASSGVAGVNEQFFGPGTRLTVL.

The rearrangement uses TRBV4-2 and TRBJ1-3; no clear D. The CDR3 sequence is 12 residues long. Germline V gives CDR1 LGHNA, CDR2 YNFKEQ. Trimming shortened V by 4 bases and J by 4 bases, and 5 bases separated the two germline ends. This chain's CDR3 is CASSLSGNTIYF. In DNA form, the CDR3 reads TGTGCCAGCAGCCTTTCAGGAAACACCATATATTTT.

The V gene is TRBV13, the J gene TRBJ2-3; 12 positions agree with TRBD2. The V gene end was trimmed by 0 bases and the J gene end by 5 bases; junction bases not matched to a gene: 9. In germline, CDR1 is PRHDT, CDR2 FYEKMQ (reference sequence). The CDR3 extends over 18 amino acids. The CDR3 loop is CASSLGRASGRAGDTQYF. In nucleotides, the CDR3 is TGTGCCAGCAGCTTAGGTAGAGCTAGCGGGAGGGCCGGAGATACGCAGTATTTT.

CDR3 nucleotides: TGCGCCAGCAGCCAGCTCGGGGGGATAGACACAGATACGCAGTATTTT. This codes for CASSQLGGIDTDTQYF. The chain joins TRBV4-1 to TRBJ2-3; 7 nucleotides match TRBD2. V lost 3 bases to trimming and J lost 2 bases; unmatched junction nucleotides: 8. Germline loops: CDR1 MGHRA, CDR2 YSYEKL. The CDR3 totals 16 residues.

This clone turned up a few times. Other nucleotide sequences from this sample produce the same CDR3. The chain couples TRBV28 to TRBJ2-5, with no clear D. The germline V and J ends were trimmed by 4 bases and 5 bases, with 5 bases remaining between them. In germline, CDR1 is MDHEN, CDR2 SYDVKM. The CDR3 runs 11 residues. The CDR3 nucleotides read TGTGCCAGCAGTTCAAGGGAGACCCAGTACTTC. It translates to CASSSRETQYF.

Concerning this clone: The same CDR3 can be traced to other DNA sequences in this sample. The gene calls are TRBV10-1 and TRBJ2-3; 10 positions match TRBD1. The CDR3 is 13 residues long. V dropped 6 bases and J dropped 6; count of bases not matched to a gene: 3. Germline V CDR1 and CDR2: WNHNN, SYGVQD (reference sequence). The chain's CDR3 is CASRGQGTDTQYF. For the CDR3, the DNA is TGCGCCAGCAGGGGACAGGGGACGGATACGCAGTATTTT.

The CDR3 nucleotides are TGTGCCAGCAGAGACACCCGGCCCTCTGGAAACACCATATATTTT. Protein product: CASRDTRPSGNTIYF. The V and J genes are TRBV6-5 and TRBJ1-3; unclear D gene. The V and J ends lost 6 bases and 0 bases respectively, with 12 bases between them. The CDR3 extends over 15 amino acids. The V gene's germline CDR1 is MNHEY and CDR2 SVGAGI.

The chain joins TRBV5-1 to TRBJ2-1, with TRBD2 matching 12 bases. Trimming removed 3 bases from V and 8 bases from J; junction bases left unmatched: 9. Germline loops: CDR1 SGHRS, CDR2 YFSETQ. CDR3 length: 16 amino acids. The CDR3 DNA reads as TGCGCCAGCAGCTACTTGACTAGCGGGAGTAGCGATGAGCAGTTCTTC. Translated: CASSYLTSGSSDEQFF.

The sample holds one count of this clone. The rearrangement joins TRBV6-5 to TRBJ2-7; possible D gene TRBD2, 6 bases. V gave up 7 bases and J gave up 4 bases, with 20 bases separating them. Germline V CDR1 and CDR2: MNHEY, SVGAGI. The length of the CDR3 is 15 residues. The CDR3: CASKRLAGSTYEQYF. CDR3 nucleotides: TGTGCCAGCAAGAGGCTCGCCGGGAGTACTTACGAGCAGTACTTC.

Worth noting for this clone: The sample has other DNA sequences that encode this CDR3 too. J is TRBJ2-7 and V is TRBV27; possibly TRBD1 or TRBD2 for D (5 bases each). Germline V CDR1 and CDR2: MNHEY, SMNVEV (reference sequence). The CDR3 is 14 amino acids. The V gene lost 2 bases and the J gene lost 1 base, with 9 bases spanning the gap. CDR3 sequence: CASSLRGASYEQYF. CDR3 DNA sequence: TGTGCCAGCAGTTTACGGGGCGCGTCCTACGAGCAGTACTTC.

The chain joins TRBV7-9 to TRBJ1-1; no definite D call. The germline V gene has CDR1 SEHNR and CDR2 FQNEAQ (reference sequence). The CDR3 length is 13 residues. V lost 5 bases and J lost 6, with 13 bases in between. The CDR3 is CASSPVLVPEAFF. Written as DNA, the CDR3 is TGTGCCAGCAGCCCCGTTCTGGTCCCTGAAGCTTTCTTT.

The chain employs TRBV23-1 and TRBJ1-2; TRBD1 is a possible D gene (5 bases). TRBV23-1 is an open reading frame whose function is uncertain. Trimming removed 5 bases from V and 5 bases from J, with 15 bases in between. This CDR3 region has 14 residues. The CDR3 DNA reads TGCGCCAGCAGTGAATGGGACCGGTTTTATGGCTACACCTTC. It codes for CASSEWDRFYGYTF.

The genes are TRBV10-1 and TRBJ2-7; no clear D gene. V shed 0 bases and J shed 6 bases, with 9 bases lying between them. In germline, CDR1 is WNHNN, CDR2 SYGVQD (reference sequence). The CDR3 is 13 amino acids. CDR3 amino acids: CASSESGRLEQYF. CDR3 in DNA: TGCGCCAGCAGTGAGTCGGGCCGACTCGAGCAGTACTTC.

Concerning this clone itself: The same CDR3 can be traced to other DNA sequences in this sample. Here the CDR3 DNA reads TGTGCCAGCAGTTACTCAAGGGGTAACTATGGCTACACCTTC. It encodes CASSYSRGNYGYTF. J is TRBJ1-2 and V is TRBV6-5; a weak D match, TRBD1 (5 bases). The V end lost 0 bases, the J end lost 1 base, and 6 bases lay between the germline ends. Germline V CDR1 and CDR2: MNHEY, SVGAGI. There are 14 residues in the CDR3.

The rearrangement joins TRBV2 to TRBJ2-2; D ambiguous. The CDR3 is made up of 15 amino acids. Germline V gives CDR1 SNHLY, CDR2 FYNNEI. V lost 1 base to trimming and J lost 4 bases, with 10 bases between them. CDR3 DNA sequence: TGTGCCAGCAGTGAAGGTGGCAGTGTCACCGGGGAGCTGTTTTTT. It yields the protein CASSEGGSVTGELFF.

This clone is a singleton in its sample. Other nucleotide sequences from this sample produce the same CDR3. This chain joins TRBV28 and TRBJ2-1, with D hard to call. This CDR3 spans 14 amino acids. The V gene lost 4 bases and the J gene lost 3 bases, with 10 bases spanning the gap. Germline V gene sequence: CDR1 MDHEN, CDR2 SYDVKM. CDR3 bases: TGTGCCAGCAGTTCCGGATCCGACTACAATGAGCAGTTCTTC. Translating it yields CASSSGSDYNEQFF.

V and J are TRBV28 and TRBJ1-5; 10 bases line up with TRBD1. Germline CDR1 MDHEN, CDR2 SYDVKM. Trimming cost V 5 bases and J 5 bases; bases outside gene matches: 6. The length of the CDR3 is 15 residues. The CDR3 region has the DNA TGTGCCAGCAGTCGACAGGGGGCGAAGGATCAGCCCCAGCATTTT. This gives the protein CASSRQGAKDQPQHF.

The rearrangement joins TRBV15 to TRBJ2-1; maybe TRBD1 (5 bases). CDR3 length: 13 amino acids. Germline values: CDR1 LNHNV, CDR2 YYDKDF (reference sequence). Between the trimmed V and J ends, which lost 3 bases and 5 bases, there was a span of 8 bases. The CDR3 DNA reads as TGTGCCACCAGCAGGGGGCAGGACAATGAGCAGTTCTTC. It yields the protein CATSRGQDNEQFF.

V gene TRBV14 combines with J gene TRBJ2-2; D gene uncertain. The CDR3 length is 14 residues. Germline V gene lookup returns CDR1 SGHDN and CDR2 FVKESK. The ends were cut back, 5 bases at V and 4 bases at J, with 11 bases in the middle. The CDR3 region has the DNA TGTGCCAGCAGCGCCCAATGGCTCACCGGGGAGCTGTTTTTT. Translation: CASSAQWLTGELFF. The whole variable domain, remainder taken from reference TRBV14 and TRBJ2-2, is EAGVTQFPSHSVIEKGQTVTLRCDPISGHDNLYWYRRVMGKEIKFLLHFVKESKQDESGMPNNRFLAERTGGTYSTLKVQPAELEDSGVYFCASSAQWLTGELFFGEGSRLTVL.

The rearrangement uses TRBV5-1 and TRBJ2-7; 8 positions match TRBD1. V lost 4 bases, J lost 3 bases, and 9 bases stayed unmatched. This CDR3 is 15 amino acids long. The germline V gene has CDR1 SGHRS and CDR2 YFSETQ. CDR3 region: CASSIRTGSGYEQYF. DNA of the CDR3: TGCGCCAGCAGCATCAGGACAGGGTCGGGCTACGAGCAGTACTTC.

Turning to this clone: Other DNA sequences from this sample encode an identical CDR3 as well. J is TRBJ2-7 and V is TRBV18; D is undetermined. Trimming took off 3 bases at V and 5 bases at J, with 5 bases between the two ends. This CDR3 comprises 11 residues. CDR1 and CDR2 from the germline V gene are KGHSH and LQKENI. CDR3 sequence: CASSPKDEQYF. CDR3 nucleotides: TGTGCCAGCTCACCGAAAGACGAGCAGTACTTC.

The chain is built from TRBV9 and TRBJ2-2; 7 bases are shared with TRBD1. This CDR3 has 15 amino acids. Germline CDR1 SGDLS, CDR2 YYNGEE. Trimming cost V 3 bases and J 5 bases; bases outside gene matches: 7. CDR3: CASSATDRRTGELFF. Written as DNA, the CDR3 is TGTGCCAGCAGCGCCACGGACAGGAGGACCGGGGAGCTGTTTTTT.

The chain couples TRBV7-2 to TRBJ2-5, with 8 positions matching TRBD1. This CDR3 comprises 14 residues. The V and J ends lost 5 bases and 3 bases, in that order; junction bases with no gene match: 5. Germline V gives CDR1 SGHTA, CDR2 FQGNSA. This CDR3 is CASSRTGSEETQYF. DNA for the CDR3: TGTGCCAGCAGCCGGACAGGGAGTGAAGAGACCCAGTACTTC.

This chain uses TRBV11-2 with TRBJ2-7, with TRBD2 identical over 13 bases. The germline gives CDR1 SGHAT, CDR2 FQNNGV. V dropped 4 bases and J dropped 4; count of bases not matched to a gene: 4. This CDR3 comprises 15 residues. In DNA form, the CDR3 reads TGTGCCAGCAGCTCGACTAGCGGGAGGCCTTACGAGCAGTACTTC. This translates into CASSSTSGRPYEQYF.